This TCR beta chain came from a study of blood T cell repertoires in COVID-19. Data came from immunoSEQ multiplex PCR; TCRdb stores just in-frame clones and leaves some out. The table records 250,000 to 300,000 clones, more than 75% of them present only once. The CDR3 runs to 14 residues. Germline CDR1 LNHDA, CDR2 SQIVND (reference sequence). Trimming stripped 8 bases from V and 0 bases from J, with 8 bases between. The sample taken for sequencing was PBMCs or T cells enriched from blood (not recorded which). This sequence originates from a young man who had recovered from COVID-19. J is TRBJ2-6 and V is TRBV19; D not resolved. In DNA, the CDR3 is TGTGCCAGTTTGCGATCCTCTGGGGCCAACGTCCTGACTTTC. The encoded protein is CASLRSSGANVLTF.